The present T cell receptor beta chain was sequenced within a study of blood T cell repertoires in COVID-19. Profiling relied on immunoSEQ multiplex PCR, and the TCRdb table lists in-frame clones only, not all of them. The profile shows 150,000 to 200,000 clones, roughly nine tenths of them singletons. The CDR3 spans 15 residues. V was clipped by 2 bases and J by 5 bases, with 14 bases between them. From germline, CDR1 is SGHNT and CDR2 YYREEE (reference sequence). This chain uses TRBV5-4 with TRBJ2-1; unclear D gene. Input material: peripheral blood. The origin of this receptor is a man between 35 and 55 years old with acute or convalescent COVID-19. The CDR3 DNA reads TGTGCCAGCAGCTTATCTCTCTCAGGCCACAATGAGCAGTTCTTC. This gives the protein CASSLSLSGHNEQFF.